This TCR beta chain is drawn from a study of shared clonotypes between healthy human individuals. Overall study context: Per-donor plates numbered three CD4 naive, three CD4 memory, two CD8 naive and one CD8 memory.

It was into CD45RA+ naive and CD45RA-negative memory subsets that the CD4+ cells were split. This CDR3 has 15 residues. The germline CDR1 and CDR2 sequences are KGHSH and LQKENI. Trimming pared 4 bases from V and 2 bases from J, leaving 12 bases between. Repertoires were generated with immunoSEQ multiplex PCR, while TCRdb's copy carries only in-frame clones and drops some. The sample lists about 680,000 clones, approximately 75% occurring once. Sequencing was performed on memory CD4+ T cells sorted from blood. Subset: CD45RA-negative fraction. This sequence was found in a woman in her thirties in good health. This chain links TRBV18 with TRBJ1-5; D unclear. The CDR3 is CASSQGRTGNQPQHF. In DNA form, the CDR3 reads TGTGCCAGCTCACAGGGTCGGACTGGCAATCAGCCCCAGCATTTT. Supplemented by reference TRBV18 and TRBJ1-5, the full variable domain reads NAGVMQNPRHLVRRRGQEARLRCSPMKGHSHVYWYRQLPEEGLKFMVYLQKENIIDESGMPKERFSAEFPKEGPSILRIQQVVRGDSAAYFCASSQGRTGNQPQHFGDGTRLSIL.